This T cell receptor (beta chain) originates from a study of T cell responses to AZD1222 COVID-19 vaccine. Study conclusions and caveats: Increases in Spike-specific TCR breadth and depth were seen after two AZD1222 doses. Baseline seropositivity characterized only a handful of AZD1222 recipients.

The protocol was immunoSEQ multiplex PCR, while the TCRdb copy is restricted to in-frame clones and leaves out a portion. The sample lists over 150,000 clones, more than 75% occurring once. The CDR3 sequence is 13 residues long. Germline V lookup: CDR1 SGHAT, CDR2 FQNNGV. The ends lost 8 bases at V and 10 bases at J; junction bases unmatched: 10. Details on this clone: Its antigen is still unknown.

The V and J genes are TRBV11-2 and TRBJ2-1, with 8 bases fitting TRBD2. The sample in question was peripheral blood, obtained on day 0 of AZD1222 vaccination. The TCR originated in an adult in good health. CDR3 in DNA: TGTGCCAGCTTAGCGGGGATACACACGGAGCAGTTCTTC. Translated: CASLAGIHTEQFF.